Detailed here is one TCR beta chain. CDR3 length: 16 amino acids. Trimming removed 3 bases from V and 4 bases from J; junction bases left unmatched: 7. Per the germline V gene, CDR1 is SGDLS and CDR2 is YYNGEE. Recruits, aged roughly 18 to 90 years, lived in under 25 US areas. The data were taken from a study of blood T cell repertoires in COVID-19. Using immunoSEQ multiplex PCR, the repertoire was profiled, and TCRdb retains in-frame clones only, with some absent. The sample includes 150,000 to 200,000 clones, around 84% of them seen just once. The material sequenced was PBMCs or T cells enriched from blood (not recorded which). This chain links TRBV9 with TRBJ2-3, with 11 bases aligning to TRBD2. This receptor was obtained from a man aged 35-49 years who had recovered from COVID-19. The CDR3 reads CASSATGTSGADTQYF. The CDR3 DNA is TGTGCCAGCAGCGCAACCGGGACTAGCGGCGCAGATACGCAGTATTTT.